This T cell receptor (beta chain) originates from a study of beta chain features in type 1 diabetes. Study-level points and caveats: The similarity of naive, central memory and Treg TCRB repertoires appeared greater among patients than among healthy donors. When Type 1 diabetes patients were examined, their TCRB CDR3s proved moderately but significantly shorter in all four CD4+ subsets.

CDR1 and CDR2 (germline): SGHDN, FVKESK. The V gene lost 4 bases and the J gene lost 8 bases, with 14 bases spanning the gap. This CDR3 has 14 amino acids. Note on this clone: The antigen remains undetermined.

Reverse transcription of all isolated RNA meant that expressed TCRB transcripts were sequenced. Regulatory, naive and central memory T cell samples averaged about 3.57 million reads. The table came from immunoSEQ multiplex PCR; TCRdb's copy has only in-frame clones and leaves some out. The sample has 310,000 or so clones; over 12% are singletons. This clonotype was obtained from a man between 18 and 35 years old with type 1 diabetes. The chain joins TRBV14 to TRBJ1-4; a possible D gene is TRBD1 (6 bases). The sequenced sample was naive CD4+ T cells from blood. The DNA for the CDR3 is TGTGCCAGCAGCCTAACAGGGTTAGGCGAAAAACTGTTTTTT. Translating gives CASSLTGLGEKLFF.